These 20 T cell receptor beta chains originate from one sample sequenced in a study of beta chain features in type 1 diabetes. Study-level findings and limits: TCRB CDR3s from Type 1 diabetes patients were moderately but significantly shorter in all four CD4+ subsets.

Sequenced material consisted of expressed TCRB transcripts (all of the isolated RNA was reverse transcribed). Assay: immunoSEQ multiplex PCR; the TCRdb copy retains only in-frame clones and omits some. This table holds 150,000 to 200,000 clones, approximately 8.8% found once. Their cognate antigens are unknown. The sequencing sample was made of central memory CD4+ T cells from blood. The receptors come from a woman in her 30s with type 1 diabetes.

This clone has only a few counts. The J gene is TRBJ2-2, the V gene TRBV10-1; TRBD1 is a possible D gene (5 bases). The germline V gene encodes CDR1 WNHNN and CDR2 SYGVQD (reference sequence). The CDR3 extends over 14 amino acids. V was cut by 4 bases and J by 5 bases, with 11 bases left in between. The CDR3 protein is CASSGYQGTGELFF. CDR3 in DNA: TGCGCCAGCAGTGGATATCAGGGAACCGGGGAGCTGTTTTTT.

This clone showed up just a few times. J is TRBJ1-2 and V is TRBV27, with 7 bases aligning to TRBD1. The junction had 11 bases not matched to a gene; V was cut back by 6 bases and J by 7 bases. The CDR3 sequence is 14 residues long. Germline loops: CDR1 MNHEY, CDR2 SMNVEV (reference sequence). The CDR3 nucleotides are TGTGCCAGCAGCCGCGCTCAGGGGGACGGTGGCTACACCTTC. Its protein is CASSRAQGDGGYTF.

Here the CDR3 reads CSVVPGRTYEQYF. CDR3 bases: TGCAGCGTTGTGCCGGGAAGAACCTACGAGCAGTACTTC. The V gene is TRBV29-1, the J gene TRBJ2-7; D is possibly TRBD2 (5 bases). The ends were cut back, 4 bases at V and 2 bases at J, with 12 bases in the middle. The length of the CDR3 is 13 residues. Germline CDR1 SQVTM, CDR2 ANQGSEA.

This clone appeared a few times. The chain links TRBV28 to TRBJ1-1; D is undetermined. Germline assignment: CDR1 MDHEN and CDR2 SYDVKM. The CDR3 totals 15 residues. With 4 bases removed from V and 0 bases from J, the gap between germline ends came to 12 bases. The CDR3 coding sequence is TGTGCCAGCAGTTCAGTGTCTTTGGTGAACACTGAAGCTTTCTTT. Amino acid sequence: CASSSVSLVNTEAFF.

V and J are TRBV4-1 and TRBJ1-4, with D possibly TRBD1 on 5 matching bases. The CDR3 consists of 15 residues. From germline, CDR1 is MGHRA and CDR2 YSYEKL. With 4 bases removed from V and 5 bases from J, the gap between germline ends came to 14 bases. Here the CDR3 reads CASSPLGASNEKLFF. The CDR3 DNA reads as TGCGCCAGCAGCCCCCTTGGGGCATCCAATGAAAAACTGTTTTTT.

The chain has TRBV18 and TRBJ2-1, with 9 bases fitting TRBD2. With 5 bases clipped from V and 5 bases from J, the junction kept 4 bases outside the gene matches. Looked up from germline, CDR1 is KGHSH and CDR2 is LQKENI. This CDR3 is built from 14 residues. The CDR3 spells CASSRASGNNEQFF. CDR3 nucleotide sequence: TGTGCCAGCTCAAGGGCTAGCGGGAACAATGAGCAGTTCTTC.

The chain recombines TRBV19 with TRBJ2-7; 10 nucleotides match TRBD1. Germline loops: CDR1 LNHDA, CDR2 SQIVND (reference sequence). CDR3 length: 16 amino acids. V gave up 6 bases and J gave up 4 bases; unmatched junction bases: 12. CDR3 residues: CASSDPGTGAGYEQYF. The CDR3 DNA reads TGTGCCAGTAGCGATCCCGGGACAGGGGCCGGATACGAGCAGTACTTC.

The chain employs TRBV5-1 and TRBJ1-4, with 7 bases aligning to TRBD1. The trim removed 4 bases at V and 5 bases at J, leaving 5 bases unmatched. Germline CDR1 reads SGHRS; CDR2 reads YFSETQ. The CDR3 extends over 14 amino acids. CDR3 nucleotide sequence: TGCGCCAGCAGCCGAACAGGGGAAAATGAAAAACTGTTTTTT. Translated, it gives CASSRTGENEKLFF.

The chain links TRBV19 to TRBJ2-3; weak D call: TRBD2 (5 bases). V lost 3 bases and J lost 1, with 5 bases in between. Germline CDR1 reads LNHDA; CDR2 reads SQIVND (reference sequence). This CDR3 contains 13 residues. Here the CDR3 DNA reads TGTGCCAGTAGTATGCGGGGCACAGATACGCAGTATTTT. As protein: CASSMRGTDTQYF.

This clone was observed a handful of times. This chain connects TRBV11-3 to TRBJ2-1; 10 nucleotides align to TRBD2. V lost 4 bases to trimming and J lost 8 bases; unmatched junction nucleotides: 8. Germline V gene lookup returns CDR1 SGHNT and CDR2 YENEEA. The CDR3 runs to 15 residues. In DNA form, the CDR3 reads TGTGCCAGCAGCTCAGCGGGACTAGCGACGGATGAGCAGTTCTTC. Translated, it gives CASSSAGLATDEQFF.

The genes are TRBV28 and TRBJ2-7, with 7 bases aligning to TRBD1. The CDR3 totals 12 residues. The V and J ends lost 6 bases and 5 bases, in that order; junction bases with no gene match: 4. Germline CDR1 MDHEN, CDR2 SYDVKM. Here the CDR3 reads CASSTTGHEQYF. The DNA of the CDR3 is TGTGCCAGCAGCACGACAGGGCACGAGCAGTACTTC.

This clone was seen a handful of times. At one end, the junction sequence differs from germline, possibly due to a read error. This chain joins TRBV7-3 and TRBJ2-5; 9 bases map to TRBD1. Per germline, CDR1 SGHTA and CDR2 FQGTGA. The CDR3 contains 15 residues. CDR3: CASSPRTGVGETQYF. In DNA, the CDR3 is TGCGCCAGCAGCCCCCGGACAGGGGTAGGAGAGACCCAGTACTTC. Using reference TRBV7-3 and TRBJ2-5 for the parts outside the CDR3, the full variable domain is GAGVSQTPSNKVTEKGKYVELRCDPISGHTALYWYRQSLGQGPEFLIYFQGTGAADDSGLPNDRFFAVRPEGSVSTLKIQRTERGDSAVYLCASSPRTGVGETQYFGPGTRLLVL.

A few counts support this clone. This chain uses TRBV2 with TRBJ2-7, with TRBD2 matching 11 bases. CDR1 is SNHLY and CDR2 is FYNNEI in the germline V gene. Germline trimming cut 7 bases from V and 2 bases from J; bases unmatched to any gene: 7. This CDR3 is 15 amino acids long. CDR3 sequence: CASMELTSGAYEQYF. The CDR3 region has the DNA TGTGCCAGCATGGAACTGACTAGCGGGGCCTACGAGCAGTACTTC.

This clone turned up a few times. The chain uses TRBV5-4 and TRBJ2-2; weak D call: TRBD2 (5 bases). The germline gives CDR1 SGHNT, CDR2 YYREEE (reference sequence). The CDR3 runs to 13 residues. With 1 base removed from V and 7 bases from J, the gap between germline ends came to 8 bases. The CDR3, as DNA: TGTGCCAGCAGCTTGTGGGAGAGCGGGGAGCTGTTTTTT. It encodes CASSLWESGELFF.

V is TRBV7-2 and J is TRBJ2-3, with D possibly TRBD2 on 6 matching bases. Germline V lookup: CDR1 SGHTA, CDR2 FQGNSA. Trimming took 1 base from V and 5 from J, leaving 13 bases between them. This CDR3 is 15 amino acids long. The CDR3 loop is CASSLVRESGDTQYF. CDR3 coding DNA: TGTGCCAGCAGCTTAGTTCGGGAGTCTGGAGATACGCAGTATTTT.

The chain couples TRBV7-9 to TRBJ2-3; a weak D match, TRBD2 (5 bases). Trimming pared 2 bases from V and 1 base from J, leaving 13 bases between. CDR1 and CDR2 from the germline V gene are SEHNR and FQNEAQ (reference sequence). This CDR3 is built from 16 residues. CDR3 in amino acids: CASSLRSGMGTDTQYF. CDR3 DNA sequence: TGTGCCAGCAGCTTACGATCCGGGATGGGCACAGATACGCAGTATTTT.

The V call is TRBV19, the J call TRBJ1-5; TRBD1 is a possible D gene (5 bases). This CDR3 has 14 residues. The germline CDR1 and CDR2 sequences are LNHDA and SQIVND (reference sequence). V was shortened by 5 bases and J by 5 bases, with 13 bases between the two germline ends. The CDR3 nucleotides read TGTGCCAGTAGTGATACAGGAGGGGATCAGCCCCAGCATTTT. It is translated as CASSDTGGDQPQHF.

This clone appeared a few times. The rearrangement uses TRBV5-6 and TRBJ2-5; possibly TRBD1 for D (8 bases). The ends were cut back, 4 bases at V and 5 bases at J, with 15 bases in the middle. The germline V gene has CDR1 SGHDT and CDR2 YYEEEE. CDR3 length: 14 amino acids. The CDR3 bases are TGTGCCAGCAGCGAAGGACAGGGAGGGGAGACCCAGTACTTC. It specifies CASSEGQGGETQYF.

The V and J genes are TRBV2 and TRBJ1-2, with TRBD1 as a possible D gene (5 bases). With 5 bases removed from V and 6 bases from J, the gap between germline ends came to 19 bases. The length of the CDR3 is 15 residues. Germline CDR1 and CDR2: SNHLY and FYNNEI. The CDR3 DNA is TGTGCCAGCAGTTCCCGACAGCCCGACCCGGATGGCTACACCTTC. Protein: CASSSRQPDPDGYTF.

The J gene is TRBJ2-3, the V gene TRBV27; D call uncertain. The germline V gene has CDR1 MNHEY and CDR2 SMNVEV (reference sequence). This CDR3 region has 13 residues. V dropped 5 bases and J dropped 6 bases, with 12 bases sitting between them. As DNA, the CDR3 is TGTGCCAGCAGTCTTTTCTCGGTGGATACGCAGTATTTT. Translated, it gives CASSLFSVDTQYF.